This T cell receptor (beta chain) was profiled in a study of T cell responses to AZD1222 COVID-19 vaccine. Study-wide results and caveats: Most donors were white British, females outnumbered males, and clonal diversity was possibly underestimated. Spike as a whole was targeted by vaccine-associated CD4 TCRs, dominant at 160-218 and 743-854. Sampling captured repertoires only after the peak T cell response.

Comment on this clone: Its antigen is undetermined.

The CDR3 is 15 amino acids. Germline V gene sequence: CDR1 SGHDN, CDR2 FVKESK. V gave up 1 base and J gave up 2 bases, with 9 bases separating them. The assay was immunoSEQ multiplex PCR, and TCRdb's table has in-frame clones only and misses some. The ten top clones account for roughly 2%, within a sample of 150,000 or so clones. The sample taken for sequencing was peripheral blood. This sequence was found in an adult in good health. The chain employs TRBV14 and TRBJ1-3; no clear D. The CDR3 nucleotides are TGTGCCAGCAGCCAAGGCGGGTGGACTGGAAACACCATATATTTT. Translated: CASSQGGWTGNTIYF.